This is a list of T cell receptor beta chains from one sample in a study of shared clonotypes between healthy human individuals. Profiled with immunoSEQ multiplex PCR; TCRdb holds only in-frame clones, not every one. The sample records over a million clones, approximately 97% being singletons. Sample: naive CD4+ T cells sorted from blood. These receptors all come from a man in his thirties or forties in good health. The CDR3 runs from the conserved cysteine through the conserved F or W. Each record gives: V gene, clone size, D gene, J gene, CDR3 length, CDR3 DNA, CDR3 protein. D genes are given only for firm matches. Size tells how often a clone was seen (once, few, many) or the class of an expanded clone, and some rows leave it out.

>TRBV10-3|.|TRBD2|TRBJ2-3|15
TGTGCCACCCGACTAGCGGGAGGCAACACAGATACGCAGTATTTT
CATRLAGGNTDTQYF
>TRBV7-9|once|.|TRBJ1-4|15
TGTGCCAGCAGCTTAGGGGTTAGGAATAATGAAAAACTGTTTTTT
CASSLGVRNNEKLFF
>TRBV28|.|TRBD2|TRBJ2-1|12
TGTGCCAGCACCCAGCGGGGGAATGAGCAGTTCTTC
CASTQRGNEQFF
>TRBV15|.|.|TRBJ2-3|14
TGTGCCACCAGCAGAGAGCCGAGGACAGATACGCAGTATTTT
CATSREPRTDTQYF
>TRBV27|.|.|TRBJ2-7|17
TGTGCCAGCAGTTTCAGGGGGGACCCAGCCTCCACCTACGAGCAGTACTTC
CASSFRGDPASTYEQYF
>TRBV9|.|TRBD2|TRBJ2-7|15
TGTGCCAGCAGCGTAGGTTCCGGGAGGTCAGACGAGCAGTACTTC
CASSVGSGRSDEQYF
>TRBV9|.|TRBD2|TRBJ2-3|15
TGTGCCAGCAGTGATAGCGGGAGGGTCACAGATACGCAGTATTTT
CASSDSGRVTDTQYF
>TRBV6-1|.|.|TRBJ2-2|15
TGTGCCAGCAGTGAACAAGGCCTCCCCTCCGGGGAGCTGTTTTTT
CASSEQGLPSGELFF
>TRBV10-3|.|TRBD2|TRBJ2-1|16
TGTGCCATCAGTAACATAGACAGCGACGCGGGGGGTGAGCAGTTCTTC
CAISNIDSDAGGEQFF
>TRBV7-6|.|.|TRBJ2-5|12
TGTGCCAGCAGTTTTTTCCAAGAGACCCAGTACTTC
CASSFFQETQYF
>TRBV2|.|.|TRBJ2-7|15
TGTGCCAGCAGTCTTACAGGCCCCAAAGGGTACGAGCAGTACTTC
CASSLTGPKGYEQYF
>TRBV9|.|.|TRBJ2-2|15
TGTGCCAGCAGCGTGGAGCTGAGGGACACCGGGGAGCTGTTTTTT
CASSVELRDTGELFF
>TRBV28|once|.|TRBJ1-1|11
TGTGCCAGCAGTTGGGGACCTCAGGCTTTCTTT
CASSWGPQAFF
>TRBV11-2|.|.|TRBJ2-7|18
TGTGCCAGCAGCTTAGAAACAGGGCCAGTCTTCCGCGCCTACGAGCAGTACTTC
CASSLETGPVFRAYEQYF
>TRBV9|.|TRBD2|TRBJ2-1|22
TGTGCCAGCAGCGTAGCCTATTGGACTAGCGGGAACCCGAGCCGCTCCTACAATGAGCAGTTCTTC
CASSVAYWTSGNPSRSYNEQFF
>TRBV19|.|TRBD2|TRBJ2-5|14
TGTGCCAGTAGTTTGACGGGAGGAGAAGAGACCCAGTACTTC
CASSLTGGEETQYF
>TRBV5-1|.|TRBD2|TRBJ2-2|16
TGCGCCAGCAGCTTGGCTAGCGGGAGCGTCACCGGGGAGCTGTTTTTT
CASSLASGSVTGELFF
>TRBV28|.|TRBD2|TRBJ2-1|14
TGTGCCAGCAGTTTCCTAGCGGGAACCAATGAGCAGTTCTTC
CASSFLAGTNEQFF
>TRBV27|.|.|TRBJ2-2|15
TGTGCCAGCAGTTTACTCGGGATCGACACCGGGGAGCTGTTTTTT
CASSLLGIDTGELFF
>TRBV15|.|.|TRBJ2-2|14
TGTGCCACCAGCAGAGATCCCGGAAACCGGGAGCTGTTTTTT
CATSRDPGNRELFF
>TRBV30|once|.|TRBJ2-7|13
TGTGCCTGGGACAAGGGGGTCGGGTACGAGCAGTACTTC
CAWDKGVGYEQYF
>TRBV6-1|.|.|TRBJ1-1|15
TGTGCCAGCAGTGAAAAACAGGGTAGGAACACTGAAGCTTTCTTT
CASSEKQGRNTEAFF
>TRBV28|.|TRBD2|TRBJ2-7|12
TGTGCCAGCGACGCTAGCGGCCACGAGCAGTACTTC
CASDASGHEQYF
>TRBV23-1|.|.|TRBJ2-5|15
TGCGCCAGCAGTCGGGTGGCAAACAGAAAAGAGACCCAGTACTTC
CASSRVANRKETQYF
>TRBV5-8|.|.|TRBJ2-6|14
TGTGCCAGCAGCTTGGTAGTCGGGGCCAACGTCCTGACTTTC
CASSLVVGANVLTF
>TRBV18|.|.|TRBJ2-1|16
TGTGCCAGCTCACCAGGGGGGGGCGCCTCCTACAATGAGCAGTTCTTC
CASSPGGGASYNEQFF
>TRBV7-9|.|.|TRBJ1-5|16
TGTGCCAGCAGCTTAATCGGGGCAGTAGGCAATCAGCCCCAGCATTTT
CASSLIGAVGNQPQHF
>TRBV5-6|.|TRBD2|TRBJ2-7|15
TGTGCCAGCAGCCTCGGACTAGCGGGGGCCTACGAGCAGTACTTC
CASSLGLAGAYEQYF
>TRBV27|.|.|TRBJ1-5|14
TGTGCCAGCAGTTTGCGTTTTAGCAATCAGCCCCAGCATTTT
CASSLRFSNQPQHF
>TRBV6-5|.|.|TRBJ2-1|12
TGTGCCAGCAGAAACGGAGTCCGTGAGCAGTTCTTC
CASRNGVREQFF
>TRBV27|.|TRBD2|TRBJ2-5|14
TGTGCCAGCAGTTTGGAGGGACTACGAGAGACCCAGTACTTC
CASSLEGLRETQYF
>TRBV7-8|.|.|TRBJ1-1|16
TGTGCCAGCAGCCCGTACCACAGAGCCATCGGTTCTGAAGCTTTCTTT
CASSPYHRAIGSEAFF
>TRBV9|.|.|TRBJ2-1|14
TGTGCCAGCAGCGTTACTAGCCCCTACAATGAGCAGTTCTTC
CASSVTSPYNEQFF
>TRBV6-5|.|.|TRBJ1-1|15
TGTGCCAGCAGTTACTCCCAGGTGGCTTTCACTGAAGCTTTCTTT
CASSYSQVAFTEAFF
>TRBV7-2|.|TRBD1|TRBJ2-7|13
TGTGCCAGCAGTAGGGACAGCTCCTACGAGCAGTACTTC
CASSRDSSYEQYF
>TRBV6-1|.|.|TRBJ1-4|14
TGTGCCAGCAGTGGACTGGCAACTAATGAAAAACTGTTTTTT
CASSGLATNEKLFF
>TRBV29-1|.|TRBD2|TRBJ2-5|13
TGCAGCGTGGGGACTATAGGACAAGAGACCCAGTACTTC
CSVGTIGQETQYF
>TRBV18|.|TRBD2|TRBJ2-2|15
TGTGCCAGCTCCTCAGTAGCGGGAGCGACCGGGGAGCTGTTTTTT
CASSSVAGATGELFF
>TRBV18|once|.|TRBJ1-3|14
TGTGCCAGCTCAACCGGGGGGTTTGGAAACACCATATATTTT
CASSTGGFGNTIYF
>TRBV7-2|.|.|TRBJ1-5|16
TGTGCCAGCAGCTTATACGGGGGGGGGCCCAATCAGCCCCAGCATTTT
CASSLYGGGPNQPQHF
>TRBV2|once|.|TRBJ2-6|13
TGTGCCAGTTGTGAAGGTGGGGCCAACGTCCTGACTTTC
CASCEGGANVLTF
>TRBV7-9|.|.|TRBJ2-6|15
TGTGCCAGCAGCCCACCCGGCAACTGGGCCAACGTCCTGACTTTC
CASSPPGNWANVLTF
>TRBV19|once|.|TRBJ2-5|15
TGTGCCAGTAGTATGCTAGCGATACCAAAAGAGACCCAGTACTTC
CASSMLAIPKETQYF
>TRBV28|.|.|TRBJ2-7|17
TGTGCCACCAAGGGGGGAACAGGGGAGAAATACTCCTACGAGCAGTACTTC
CATKGGTGEKYSYEQYF
>TRBV5-1|.|.|TRBJ1-4|15
TGCGCCAGCAGCTTGGGAAGTTCGCCCCGGCAAAAACTGTTTTTT
CASSLGSSPRQKLFF
>TRBV29-1|.|TRBD1|TRBJ1-2|11
TGCAGCGCTTTACAGGGGGATGGCTACACCTTC
CSALQGDGYTF
>TRBV9|.|.|TRBJ2-1|13
TGTGCCAGCAGCTCCCGAACCCGAGCTGAGCAGTTCTTC
CASSSRTRAEQFF
>TRBV30|.|TRBD1|TRBJ2-3|14
TGTGCCTGGAGTCCCAGGGGGTATACAGATACGCAGTATTTT
CAWSPRGYTDTQYF
>TRBV25-1|.|.|TRBJ2-6|18
TGTGCCAGCAGTGAGGGAGGTTACGGTAGCTCTGGGGCCAACGTCCTGACTTTC
CASSEGGYGSSGANVLTF
>TRBV7-2|.|TRBD1|TRBJ2-1|15
TGTGCCAGCAGCCCCGAGGGGACAGTTGACAATGAGCAGTTCTTC
CASSPEGTVDNEQFF
>TRBV6-6|.|.|TRBJ2-7|12
TGTGCCAGCAGTTACTCCATCTACGAGCAGTACTTC
CASSYSIYEQYF
>TRBV28|.|.|TRBJ2-2|14
TGTGCCAGCAGCCAACGACCAGCCACCGGGGAGCTGTTTTTT
CASSQRPATGELFF
>TRBV25-1|.|TRBD2|TRBJ2-3|15
TGTGCCAGCAGCGCCACTAGCGGGAGCACAGATACGCAGTATTTT
CASSATSGSTDTQYF
>TRBV9|.|.|TRBJ2-1|16
TGTGCCAGCAGCGTGGAACCCGGGACCGCGGGGAATGAGCAGTTCTTC
CASSVEPGTAGNEQFF
>TRBV10-3|.|TRBD1|TRBJ2-2|15
TGTGCCATCAGCCCAGATGACAGGGTATCCGGGGAGCTGTTTTTT
CAISPDDRVSGELFF
>TRBV7-6|once|.|TRBJ1-1|15
TGTGCCAGCAGCTTAGTTATGGGTACGAACACTGAAGCTTTCTTT
CASSLVMGTNTEAFF
>TRBV30|.|TRBD1|TRBJ1-5|15
TGTGCCTGGAGTGTACCGAGCAGGGGGAATCAGCCCCAGCATTTT
CAWSVPSRGNQPQHF
>TRBV15|.|.|TRBJ1-1|11
TGTGCCACCAGCAGAGGGTCTGAAGCTTTCTTT
CATSRGSEAFF